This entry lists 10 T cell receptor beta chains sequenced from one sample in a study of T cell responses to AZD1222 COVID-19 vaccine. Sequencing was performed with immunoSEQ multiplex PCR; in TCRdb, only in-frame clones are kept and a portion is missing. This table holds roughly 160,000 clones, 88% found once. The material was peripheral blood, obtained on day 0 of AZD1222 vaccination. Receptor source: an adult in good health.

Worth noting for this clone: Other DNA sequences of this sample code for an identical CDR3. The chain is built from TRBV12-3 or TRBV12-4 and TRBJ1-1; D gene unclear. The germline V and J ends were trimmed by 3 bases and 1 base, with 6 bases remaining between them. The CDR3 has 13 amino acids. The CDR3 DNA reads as TGTGCCAGCAGTTTGGGCAGGAACACTGAAGCTTTCTTT. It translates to CASSLGRNTEAFF.

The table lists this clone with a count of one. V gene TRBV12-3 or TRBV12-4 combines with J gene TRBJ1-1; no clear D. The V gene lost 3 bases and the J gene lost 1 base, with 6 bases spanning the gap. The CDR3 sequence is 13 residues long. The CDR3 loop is CASSFAGNTEAFF. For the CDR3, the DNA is TGTGCCAGCAGTTTCGCAGGGAACACTGAAGCTTTCTTT.

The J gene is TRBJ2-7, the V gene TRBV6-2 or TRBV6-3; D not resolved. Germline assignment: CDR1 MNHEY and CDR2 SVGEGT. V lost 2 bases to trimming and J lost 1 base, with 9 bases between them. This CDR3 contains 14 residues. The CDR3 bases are TGTGCCAGCAGTTACCGGACGGTGTCCTACGAGCAGTACTTC. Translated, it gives CASSYRTVSYEQYF.

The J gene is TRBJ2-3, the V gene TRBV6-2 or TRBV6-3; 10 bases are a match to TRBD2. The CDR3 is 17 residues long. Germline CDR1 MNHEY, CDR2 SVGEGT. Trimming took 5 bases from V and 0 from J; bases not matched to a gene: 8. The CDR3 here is CASSPNQLAGSTDTQYF. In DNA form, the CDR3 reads TGTGCCAGCAGTCCCAATCAACTAGCGGGAAGCACAGATACGCAGTATTTT.

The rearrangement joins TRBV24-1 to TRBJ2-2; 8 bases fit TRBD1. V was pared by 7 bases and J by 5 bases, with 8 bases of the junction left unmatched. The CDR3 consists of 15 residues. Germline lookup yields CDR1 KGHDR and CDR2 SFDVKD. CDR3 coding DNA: TGTGCCACCAGCAAACCAGGGGGCGAGACCGGGGAGCTGTTTTTT. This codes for CATSKPGGETGELFF.

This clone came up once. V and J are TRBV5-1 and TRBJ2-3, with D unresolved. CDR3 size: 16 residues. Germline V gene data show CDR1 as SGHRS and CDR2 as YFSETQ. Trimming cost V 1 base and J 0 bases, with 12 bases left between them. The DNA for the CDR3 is TGCGCCAGCAGCTTGAGGGAAGCCCATAGCACAGATACGCAGTATTTT. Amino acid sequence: CASSLREAHSTDTQYF.

The CDR3 nucleotides are TGTGCCAGCAGCGTAGGAGACCGCCACTACGAGCAGTACTTC. The encoded protein is CASSVGDRHYEQYF. V and J are TRBV9 and TRBJ2-7, with no clear D. Germline CDR1 is SGDLS and CDR2 is YYNGEE. V shed 0 bases and J shed 3 bases, with 10 bases lying between them. The CDR3 consists of 14 residues. The complete variable domain, with remaining parts taken from reference TRBV9 and TRBJ2-7, reads DSGVTQTPKHLITATGQRVTLRCSPRSGDLSVYWYQQSLDQGLQFLIQYYNGEERAKGNILERFSAQQFPDLHSELNLSSLELGDSALYFCASSVGDRHYEQYFGPGTRLTVT.

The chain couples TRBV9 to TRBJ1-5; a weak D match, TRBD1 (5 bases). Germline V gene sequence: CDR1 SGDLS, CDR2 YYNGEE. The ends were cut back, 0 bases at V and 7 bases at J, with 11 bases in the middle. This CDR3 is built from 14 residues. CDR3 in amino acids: CASSVEGRGQPQHF. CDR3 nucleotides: TGTGCCAGCAGCGTAGAGGGGAGAGGACAGCCCCAGCATTTT.

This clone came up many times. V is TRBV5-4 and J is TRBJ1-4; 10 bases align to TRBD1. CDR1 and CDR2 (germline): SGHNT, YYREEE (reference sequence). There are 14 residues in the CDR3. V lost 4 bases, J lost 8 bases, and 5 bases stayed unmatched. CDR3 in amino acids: CASSTDRGEEKLFF. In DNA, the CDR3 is TGTGCCAGCAGCACGGACAGGGGGGAAGAAAAACTGTTTTTT.

The CDR3 spells CASSIGVTGELFF. DNA for the CDR3: TGTGCCAGTAGTATAGGGGTTACCGGGGAGCTGTTTTTT. The chain carries TRBV19 and TRBJ2-2; D is uncertain. CDR3 length: 13 amino acids. Germline loops: CDR1 LNHDA, CDR2 SQIVND (reference sequence). Trimming cost V 1 base and J 5 bases, with 5 bases left between them.